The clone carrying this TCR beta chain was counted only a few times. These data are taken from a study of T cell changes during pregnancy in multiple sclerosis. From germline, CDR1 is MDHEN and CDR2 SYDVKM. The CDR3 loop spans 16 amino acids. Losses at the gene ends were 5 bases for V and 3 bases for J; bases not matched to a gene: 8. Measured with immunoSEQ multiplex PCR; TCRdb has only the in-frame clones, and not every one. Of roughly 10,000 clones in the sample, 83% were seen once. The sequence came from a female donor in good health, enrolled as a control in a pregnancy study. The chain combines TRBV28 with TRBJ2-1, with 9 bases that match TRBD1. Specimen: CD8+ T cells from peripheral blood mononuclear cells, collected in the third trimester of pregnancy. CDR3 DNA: TGTGCCAGCAGTCTCACGGGGACAGGGCTCTACAATGAGCAGTTCTTC. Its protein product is CASSLTGTGLYNEQFF.